Each of the 16 T cell receptor beta chains below was sequenced from the same sample in a study of cytomegalovirus exposure and HLA in healthy donors. The PCR had 60 Vbeta and 13 Jbeta primers. Measured with immunoSEQ multiplex PCR; TCRdb has only the in-frame clones, and not every one. In the table there are about 190,000 clones, over 70% of which are singletons. The sample comprised PBMCs. The source is a woman aged 30 to 39 in good health and CMV-seropositive.

The V gene is TRBV7-9, the J gene TRBJ2-2; TRBD2 aligns across 7 bases. The length of the CDR3 is 15 residues. The J segment lost 0 bases and the V segment lost 5 bases, leaving 3 bases of the junction unmatched. Germline CDR1 reads SEHNR; CDR2 reads FQNEAQ (reference sequence). As DNA, the CDR3 is TGTGCCAGCAGCCGACTAGCCGCGAACACCGGGGAGCTGTTTTTT. It translates to CASSRLAANTGELFF.

Points on this clone: The same CDR3 also results from other DNA sequences found in this sample. The genes are TRBV7-8 and TRBJ2-7; D is perhaps TRBD2 (6 bases). Germline CDR1 reads SGHVS; CDR2 reads FQNEAQ. The CDR3 runs to 15 residues. Trimming left V 5 bases short and J 2 bases short, with 16 bases between. CDR3 amino acids: CASSAGLLTTYEQYF. The CDR3 bases are TGTGCCAGCAGCGCGGGACTTCTGACAACCTACGAGCAGTACTTC.

In this sample, this clone turned up once. The rearrangement links TRBV7-7 to TRBJ2-1; D remains ambiguous. The CDR3 spans 14 residues. Trimming shortened V by 5 bases and J by 5 bases, and 13 bases separated the two germline ends. Germline lookup yields CDR1 SSHAT and CDR2 FNYEAQ (reference sequence). DNA of the CDR3: TGTGCCAGCAGCCCTCGTTTGTTTGACAATGAGCAGTTCTTC. It is translated as CASSPRLFDNEQFF.

J is TRBJ2-5 and V is TRBV7-9; 7 bases agree with TRBD1. This CDR3 is built from 16 residues. Germline trimming cut 4 bases from V and 1 base from J; bases unmatched to any gene: 9. Per the germline V gene, CDR1 is SEHNR and CDR2 is FQNEAQ (reference sequence). CDR3: CASSSERGPFQETQYF. The CDR3, as DNA: TGTGCCAGCAGCTCGGAGAGGGGGCCCTTCCAAGAGACCCAGTACTTC. The whole variable domain, filled in from reference TRBV7-9 and TRBJ2-5, reads DTGVSQNPRHKITKRGQNVTFRCDPISEHNRLYWYRQTLGQGPEFLTYFQNEAQLEKSRLLSDRFSAERPKGSFSTLEIQRTEQGDSAMYLCASSSERGPFQETQYFGPGTRLLVL.

This rearrangement joins TRBV15 to TRBJ2-7; TRBD2 aligns across 13 bases. Per the germline V gene, CDR1 is LNHNV and CDR2 is YYDKDF (reference sequence). The CDR3 totals 16 residues. J was trimmed by 4 bases and V by 0 bases; bases with no gene match: 3. This CDR3 is CATSRDKGLAGYEQYF. The CDR3 DNA reads TGTGCCACCAGCAGAGATAAGGGACTAGCGGGATACGAGCAGTACTTC.

This rearrangement joins TRBV19 to TRBJ1-1, with D possibly matching TRBD1 (5 bases). The germline gives CDR1 LNHDA, CDR2 SQIVND (reference sequence). This CDR3 is built from 15 residues. V was clipped by 4 bases and J by 1 base, with 13 bases between them. The CDR3 nucleotides read TGTGCCAGTAGTAGAATCGGGGGGGGGAACACTGAAGCTTTCTTT. Its translation is CASSRIGGGNTEAFF.

This clone came up a few times. The chain couples TRBV7-6 to TRBJ1-2; the match to TRBD1 covers 7 bases. CDR1 is SGHVS, CDR2 FNYEAQ, per germline. There are 15 residues in the CDR3. J was trimmed by 7 bases and V by 1 base; bases with no gene match: 9. In nucleotides, the CDR3 is TGTGCCAGCAGCTTAGGGGCTGACAGGGCGACTGGCTACACCTTC. This gives the protein CASSLGADRATGYTF.

The chain carries TRBV28 and TRBJ1-5, with D tentatively TRBD1 (5 bases). CDR1 and CDR2 from the germline V gene are MDHEN and SYDVKM. V gave up 1 base and J gave up 5 bases, with 15 bases separating them. The CDR3 length is 16 residues. The CDR3 bases are TGTGCCAGCAGTTTATACGGCCAGGGAACATATCAGCCCCAGCATTTT. Its translation is CASSLYGQGTYQPQHF. Together with reference TRBV28 and TRBJ1-5, the CDR3 gives the full variable domain: DVKVTQSSRYLVKRTGEKVFLECVQDMDHENMFWYRQDPGLGLRLIYFSYDVKMKEKGDIPEGYSVSREKKERFSLILESASTNQTSMYLCASSLYGQGTYQPQHFGDGTRLSIL.

This chain links TRBV19 with TRBJ1-1; 7 bases match TRBD1. V shed 6 bases, J shed 1 base, and the junction held 2 bases outside the gene matches. The CDR3 sequence is 13 residues long. Germline CDR1 is LNHDA and CDR2 is SQIVND (reference sequence). The CDR3 coding sequence is TGTGCCAGTAGAGGGGGCAGGAACACTGAAGCTTTCTTT. This translates into CASRGGRNTEAFF.

V is TRBV4-2 and J is TRBJ2-1; D is possibly TRBD2 (6 bases). Trimming took 1 base from V and 8 from J, leaving 15 bases between them. Per the germline V gene, CDR1 is LGHNA and CDR2 is YNFKEQ. This CDR3 spans 15 amino acids. CDR3 residues: CASSQVDGSSDEQFF. CDR3 coding DNA: TGTGCCAGCAGCCAAGTAGACGGGAGTAGTGATGAGCAGTTCTTC.

The rearrangement links TRBV5-6 to TRBJ1-1; TRBD1 matches 7 bases. The length of the CDR3 is 17 residues. The germline V gene has CDR1 SGHDT and CDR2 YYEEEE. With 2 bases clipped from V and 5 bases from J, the junction kept 15 bases outside the gene matches. CDR3 nucleotides: TGTGCCAGCAGCTTATACCTCGGAGTGACAGGGTTGACTGAAGCTTTCTTT. The encoded protein is CASSLYLGVTGLTEAFF.

The V call is TRBV7-9, the J call TRBJ1-1; possible D gene TRBD1, 6 bases. The CDR3 is 16 residues long. The V gene's germline CDR1 is SEHNR and CDR2 FQNEAQ (reference sequence). Trimming shortened V by 5 bases and J by 4 bases, and 20 bases separated the two germline ends. CDR3 coding DNA: TGTGCCAGCAGCCCTAAATCCATACCCAGGGGCACTGAAGCTTTCTTT. Protein: CASSPKSIPRGTEAFF.

The chain recombines TRBV13 with TRBJ2-5; 9 bases are shared with TRBD2. The CDR3 has 15 residues. Germline V lookup: CDR1 PRHDT, CDR2 FYEKMQ (reference sequence). J gave up 4 bases and V 3 bases, and 6 bases lay outside the gene matches. CDR3 sequence: CASSLRPREGETQYF. Written as DNA, the CDR3 is TGTGCCAGCAGCTTGAGGCCGCGGGAGGGAGAGACCCAGTACTTC.

A few counts support this clone. The V and J genes are TRBV4-2 and TRBJ2-5, with D possibly matching TRBD2 (6 bases). Germline loops: CDR1 LGHNA, CDR2 YNFKEQ. The germline V and J ends were trimmed by 0 bases and 0 bases, with 11 bases remaining between them. There are 16 residues in the CDR3. CDR3 sequence reads: CASSQDDSGHQETQYF. The CDR3 nucleotides are TGTGCCAGCAGCCAAGATGACAGCGGGCACCAAGAGACCCAGTACTTC.

The chain uses TRBV27 and TRBJ1-5; no clear D. Germline CDR1 is MNHEY and CDR2 is SMNVEV (reference sequence). The V and J ends lost 4 bases and 7 bases respectively, with 11 bases between them. The CDR3 is made up of 13 amino acids. The CDR3 sequence: CASSSHGGQPQHF. Here the CDR3 DNA reads TGTGCCAGCAGTTCGCATGGAGGACAGCCCCAGCATTTT.

This sequence joins TRBV21-1 and TRBJ1-2. TRBV21-1 is noted as a pseudogene. This CDR3 comprises 13 residues. The CDR3 DNA reads as TGTGCCAGCAGCAAGAGGGAGGCCTATGGCTACACCTTC. Translating gives CASSKREAYGYTF.